This TCR beta chain appears in the sequencing data of a study of cytomegalovirus exposure and HLA in healthy donors. V lost 6 bases to trimming and J lost 0 bases, with 4 bases between them. Germline V gene sequence: CDR1 MNHEY, CDR2 SMNVEV (reference sequence). This CDR3 has 12 residues. PCR primers comprised 60 Vbeta and 13 Jbeta primers. Assay used: immunoSEQ multiplex PCR; TCRdb lists only in-frame clones, some missing. The data show approximately 100,000 clones, 78% seen once. V is TRBV27 and J is TRBJ2-3; D unresolved. The sequence was obtained from a woman in her thirties or forties in good health and CMV-seronegative. The sample consisted of PBMCs. CDR3 loop: CASSHSTDTQYF. As DNA, the CDR3 is TGTGCCAGCAGCCATAGCACAGATACGCAGTATTTT.